The clone carrying this T cell receptor beta chain showed up just a few times. The antigen remains unidentified. This sample stems from a study of T cell repertoires in cytomegalovirus infection. Study-level background: Public signatures in TCR beta pointed to CMV infection and matching HLA type.

General study results and limits: Across the ex vivo response, the dominant clonotypes were HLA-C-restricted CMV-specific TCR beta clonotypes.

This CDR3 has 16 amino acids. Germline values: CDR1 SGHRS, CDR2 YFSETQ. The V gene end was trimmed by 0 bases and the J gene end by 7 bases; junction bases not matched to a gene: 9. TCRdb analysed the reads with MiXCR anew, one entry per CDR3 protein. The repertoire holds 170,000 or so distinct CDR3 sequences, with approximately 15% as singletons. Source material: PBMCs. The chain is built from TRBV5-1 and TRBJ2-1, with 8 bases identical to TRBD2. This sequence was found in a human donor in good health (CMV status not recorded). Some clones in this sample may be carry-over from other donors' samples. Here the CDR3 reads CASSLGGASGRNEQFF. The CDR3 nucleotides read TGCGCCAGCAGCTTGGGGGGGGCGAGCGGGAGAAATGAGCAGTTCTTC.